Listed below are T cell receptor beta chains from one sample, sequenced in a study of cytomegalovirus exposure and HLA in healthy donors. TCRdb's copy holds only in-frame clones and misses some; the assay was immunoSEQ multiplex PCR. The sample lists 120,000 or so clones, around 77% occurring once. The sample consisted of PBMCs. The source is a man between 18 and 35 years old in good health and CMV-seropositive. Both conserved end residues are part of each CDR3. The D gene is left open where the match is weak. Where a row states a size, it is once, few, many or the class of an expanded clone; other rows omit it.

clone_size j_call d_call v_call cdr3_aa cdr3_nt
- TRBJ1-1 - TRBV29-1 CSVEDPYGRGKAFF TGCAGCGTTGAAGATCCTTACGGAAGGGGTAAAGCTTTCTTT
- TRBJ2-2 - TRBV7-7 CASSLQLWQGNTGELFF TGTGCTAGCAGTCTTCAACTCTGGCAGGGCAACACCGGGGAGCTGTTTTTT
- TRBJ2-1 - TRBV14 CASSQLLSAYYNEQFF TGTGCCAGCAGCCAACTATTGAGCGCGTACTACAATGAGCAGTTCTTC
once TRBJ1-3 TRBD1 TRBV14 CASSQDSYRGQRNTIYF TGTGCCAGCAGCCAAGATTCGTACAGGGGGCAGAGGAACACCATATATTTT
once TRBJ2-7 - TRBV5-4 CASSLVGGRTSYEQYF TGTGCCAGCAGCTTGGTGGGCGGGCGGACCTCCTACGAGCAGTACTTC
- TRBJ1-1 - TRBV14 CASSEDTFREAFF TGTGCCAGCAGCGAAGACACTTTCCGCGAAGCTTTCTTT
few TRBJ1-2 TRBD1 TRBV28 CATSRTGGSYGYTF TGTGCCACCTCACGGACAGGGGGGAGCTATGGCTACACCTTC
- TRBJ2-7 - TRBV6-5 CASSYARTYEQYF TGTGCCAGCAGTTACGCCAGGACCTACGAGCAGTACTTC
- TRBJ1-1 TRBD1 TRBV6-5 CASSEAGGERAFF TGTGCCAGCAGTGAAGCAGGGGGCGAGAGAGCTTTCTTT
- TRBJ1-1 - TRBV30 CAWSYPTEAFF TGTGCCTGGAGTTATCCCACTGAAGCTTTCTTT
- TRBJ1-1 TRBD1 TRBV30 CAWSPWRDRVTEAFF TGTGCCTGGAGTCCATGGCGGGACAGGGTAACTGAAGCTTTCTTT
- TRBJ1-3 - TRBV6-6 CASSYSGDGSGNTIYF TGTGCCAGCAGTTACTCTGGAGACGGGTCTGGAAACACCATATATTTT
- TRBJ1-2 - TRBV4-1 CASSQAGLGGGYTF TGCGCCAGCAGCCAAGCGGGACTGGGCGGTGGCTACACCTTC
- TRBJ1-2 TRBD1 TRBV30 CAWEPMTGVGYGYTF TGTGCCTGGGAACCGATGACAGGGGTGGGCTATGGCTACACCTTC
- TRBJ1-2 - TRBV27 CASSPDSFYGYTF TGTGCCAGCAGTCCGGACTCGTTCTATGGCTACACCTTC
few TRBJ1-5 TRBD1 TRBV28 CASSPEAGGQPQHF TGTGCCAGCAGCCCCGAGGCAGGGGGCCAGCCCCAGCATTTT
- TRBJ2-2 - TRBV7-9 CASSLAVLRFGKNTGELFF TGTGCCAGCAGCTTAGCGGTTCTCAGGTTCGGGAAGAACACCGGGGAGCTGTTTTTT
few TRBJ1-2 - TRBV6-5 CASSYRLRGPYYGYTF TGTGCCAGCAGTTACCGCTTGCGGGGCCCTTACTATGGCTACACCTTC
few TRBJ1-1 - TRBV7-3 CASSLYGVTIEAFF TGTGCCAGCAGCTTATACGGGGTAACAATTGAAGCTTTCTTT
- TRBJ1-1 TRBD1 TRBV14 CASSLWTGQNTEAFF TGTGCCAGCAGCCTATGGACAGGGCAGAACACTGAAGCTTTCTTT
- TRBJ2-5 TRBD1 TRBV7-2 CASSGGTGETQYF TGTGCCAGCAGCGGCGGGACAGGAGAGACCCAGTACTTC
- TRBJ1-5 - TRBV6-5 CASSYSISQPQHF TGTGCCAGCAGTTACTCGATTAGTCAGCCCCAGCATTTT
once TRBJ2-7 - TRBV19 CASSPGQSYEQYF TGTGCCAGTAGTCCAGGACAGAGCTACGAGCAGTACTTC
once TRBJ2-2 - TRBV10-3 CAIRASDTNTGELFF TGTGCCATCAGGGCTTCCGACACGAACACCGGGGAGCTGTTTTTT
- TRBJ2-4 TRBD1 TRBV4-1 CASSQLTGSRNSQYF TGCGCCAGCAGCCAACTGACAGGGTCAAGAAACAGTCAGTACTTC
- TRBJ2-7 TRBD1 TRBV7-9 CASTLTGSSGEQYF TGTGCCAGCACATTGACAGGGTCCTCGGGAGAGCAGTACTTC
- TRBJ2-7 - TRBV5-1 CASSLGPGSTYEQYF TGCGCCAGCAGCTTGGGACCCGGGAGTACCTACGAGCAGTACTTC
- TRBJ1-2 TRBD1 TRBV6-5 CASSFRRGRDGYSF TGTGCCAGCAGTTTTCGCAGGGGGCGAGATGGCTACAGCTTC
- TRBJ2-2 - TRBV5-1 CASSSGNTGELFF TGCGCCAGCAGCTCCGGTAACACCGGGGAGCTGTTTTTT
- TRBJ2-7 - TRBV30 CAWSPGYEQYF TGTGCCTGGAGTCCAGGGTACGAGCAGTACTTC
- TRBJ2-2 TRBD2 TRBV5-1 CASSPGGLTTGELFF TGCGCCAGCAGCCCGGGGGGTCTCACAACCGGGGAGCTGTTTTTT
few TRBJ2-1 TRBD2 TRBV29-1 CSAATSGGLNEQFF TGCAGCGCAGCGACTAGCGGGGGTCTCAATGAGCAGTTCTTC
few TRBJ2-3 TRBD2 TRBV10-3 CAISGGGADTQYF TGTGCCATCAGTGGGGGGGGTGCAGATACGCAGTATTTT
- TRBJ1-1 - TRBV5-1 CASSLAQARNTEAFF TGCGCCAGCAGCTTGGCGCAGGCCAGGAACACTGAAGCTTTCTTT
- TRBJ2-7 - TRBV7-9 CSSSFSLSGEQYF TGTTCCAGCAGCTTTTCCTTAAGCGGCGAGCAGTACTTC
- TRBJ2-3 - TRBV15 CATSRESRNTQYF TGTGCCACCAGCAGAGAAAGCAGGAATACGCAGTATTTT
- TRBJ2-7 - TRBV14 CASSQDRNRPPYEQYF TGTGCCAGCAGCCAAGATCGGAACAGGCCTCCCTACGAGCAGTACTTC
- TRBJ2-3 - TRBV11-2 CASSKQGVETDTQYF TGTGCCAGCAGCAAACAGGGTGTAGAGACAGATACGCAGTATTTT
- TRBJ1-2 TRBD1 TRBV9 CASSEDRGLGGYTF TGTGCCAGCAGTGAGGACAGGGGATTGGGTGGCTACACCTTC
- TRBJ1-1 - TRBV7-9 CASSSPRGQNTEAFF TGTGCCAGCAGCTCCCCGAGGGGACAGAACACTGAAGCTTTCTTT
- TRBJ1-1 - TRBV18 CASSPPALTVNTEAFF TGTGCCAGCTCACCACCTGCATTGACAGTAAACACTGAAGCTTTCTTT
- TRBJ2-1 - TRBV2 CASSEVGAPENEQFF TGTGCCAGCAGCGAGGTGGGGGCGCCCGAAAATGAGCAGTTCTTC
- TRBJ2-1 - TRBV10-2 CATERYSYNEQFF TGCGCCACGGAGCGGTACTCCTACAATGAGCAGTTCTTC
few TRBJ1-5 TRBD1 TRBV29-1 CSVVGTGGEGQPQHF TGCAGCGTTGTTGGGACAGGGGGCGAGGGTCAGCCCCAGCATTTT
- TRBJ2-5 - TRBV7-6 CASSLREEEETQYF TGTGCCAGCAGCCTCAGGGAGGAGGAGGAGACCCAGTACTTC
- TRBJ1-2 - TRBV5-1 CASSLIPAGNYGYTF TGCGCCAGCAGCTTGATTCCGGCGGGGAACTATGGCTACACCTTC
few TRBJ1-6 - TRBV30 CAWSLNSPLHF TGTGCCTGGAGTCTTAATTCACCCCTCCACTTT
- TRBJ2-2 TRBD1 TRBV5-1 CASSQGQDFTGELFF TGCGCCAGCAGCCAGGGACAGGACTTCACCGGGGAGCTGTTTTTT
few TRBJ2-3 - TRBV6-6 CASSAGLGTSTDTQYF TGTGCCAGCAGTGCGGGGTTGGGAACTAGCACAGATACGCAGTATTTT